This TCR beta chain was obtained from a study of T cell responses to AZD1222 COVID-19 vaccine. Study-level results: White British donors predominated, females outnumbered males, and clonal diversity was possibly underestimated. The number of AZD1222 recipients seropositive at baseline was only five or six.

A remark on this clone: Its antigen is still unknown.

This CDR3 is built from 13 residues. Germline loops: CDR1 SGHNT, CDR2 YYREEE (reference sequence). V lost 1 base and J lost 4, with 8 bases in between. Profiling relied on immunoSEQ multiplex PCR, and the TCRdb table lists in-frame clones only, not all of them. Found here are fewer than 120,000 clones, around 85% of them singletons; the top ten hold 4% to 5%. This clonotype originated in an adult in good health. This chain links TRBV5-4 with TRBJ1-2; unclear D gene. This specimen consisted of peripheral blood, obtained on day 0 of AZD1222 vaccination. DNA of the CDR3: TGTGCCAGCAGCTTGAGAGGAATCTATGGCTACACCTTC. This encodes CASSLRGIYGYTF.